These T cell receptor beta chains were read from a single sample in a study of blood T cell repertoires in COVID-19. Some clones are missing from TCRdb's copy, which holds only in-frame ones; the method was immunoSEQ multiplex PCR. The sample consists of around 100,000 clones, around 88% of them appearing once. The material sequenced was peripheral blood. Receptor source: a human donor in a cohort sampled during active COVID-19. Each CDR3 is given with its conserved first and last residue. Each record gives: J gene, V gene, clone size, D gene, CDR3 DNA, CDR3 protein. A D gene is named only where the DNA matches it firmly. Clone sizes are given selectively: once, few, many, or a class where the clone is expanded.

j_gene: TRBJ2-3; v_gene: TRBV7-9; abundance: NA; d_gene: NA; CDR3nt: TGTGCCAGCAGCCCGACTGGAGTTACGTCGGATACGCAGTATTTT; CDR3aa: CASSPTGVTSDTQYF
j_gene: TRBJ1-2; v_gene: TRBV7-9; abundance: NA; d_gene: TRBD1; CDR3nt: TGTGCCAGCAGCTACAGGACAGGGTTAGGCTACACCTTC; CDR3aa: CASSYRTGLGYTF
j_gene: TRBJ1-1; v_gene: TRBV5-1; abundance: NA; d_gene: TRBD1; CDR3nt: TGCGCCAGCAGCTTGGACTCAGGGGGCACCACTGAAGCTTTCTTT; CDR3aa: CASSLDSGGTTEAFF
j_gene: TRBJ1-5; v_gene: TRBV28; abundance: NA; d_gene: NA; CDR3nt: TGTGCCAGCAGTCCCGGGTACCAGGGTGGTAATCAGCCCCAGCATTTT; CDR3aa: CASSPGYQGGNQPQHF
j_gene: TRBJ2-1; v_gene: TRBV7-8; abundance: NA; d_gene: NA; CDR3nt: TGTGCCAGCACCCCAAGTACTAGCTCGATCTACAATGAGCAGTTCTTC; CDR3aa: CASTPSTSSIYNEQFF
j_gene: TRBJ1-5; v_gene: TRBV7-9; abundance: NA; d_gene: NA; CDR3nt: TGTGCCAGCAGCTCTGGAACAGGGTTCCAGCCCCAGCATTTT; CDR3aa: CASSSGTGFQPQHF
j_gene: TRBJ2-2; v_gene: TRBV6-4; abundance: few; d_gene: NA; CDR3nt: TGTGCCAGCAGTGACTCGGACATCCCCACCGGGGAGCTGTTTTTT; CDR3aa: CASSDSDIPTGELFF
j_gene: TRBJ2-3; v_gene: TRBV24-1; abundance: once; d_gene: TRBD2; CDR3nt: TGTGCCACCAGTGATTTTTCGGGAGGGCCCTTAGATACGCAGTATTTT; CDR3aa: CATSDFSGGPLDTQYF
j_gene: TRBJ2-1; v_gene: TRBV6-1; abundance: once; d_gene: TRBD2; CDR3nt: TGTGCCAGCAGTGAAGACGGGGGAGCGGGAGGCAATGAGCAGTTCTTC; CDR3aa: CASSEDGGAGGNEQFF
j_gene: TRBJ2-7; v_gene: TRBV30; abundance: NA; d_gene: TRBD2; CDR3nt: TGTGCCTGGAGTGGACTAGCGGACTACGAGCAGTACTTC; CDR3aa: CAWSGLADYEQYF
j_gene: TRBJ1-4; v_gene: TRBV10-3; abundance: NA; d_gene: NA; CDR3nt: TGTGCCATCAACGGGGGAGCTAATGAAAAACTGTTTTTT; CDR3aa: CAINGGANEKLFF
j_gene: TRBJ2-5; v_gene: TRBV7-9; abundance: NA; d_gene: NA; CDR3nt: TGTGCCAGCAGCTTAGCAGGGGTAGCAGAGACCCAGTACTTC; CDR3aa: CASSLAGVAETQYF
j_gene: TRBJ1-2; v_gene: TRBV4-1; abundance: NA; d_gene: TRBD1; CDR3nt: TGCGCCAGCCAGCTCGAGCGACAGGGTAACTATGGCTACACCTTC; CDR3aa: CASQLERQGNYGYTF